This T cell receptor (beta chain) emerged from a study of CD8+CD57+ T cells in acquired aplastic anemia. Turning to the study itself: Sorted CD4+ and CD8+ cell DNA averaged around 3 ug. Overall study findings and caveats: Common to patients and controls were twenty-nine CD8+ CDR3 sequences.

The TCR beta profiling, which covered VDJ combination and CDR3 sequence, was carried out using genomic DNA as the template. TCRdb reprocessed the reads with MiXCR, giving one entry per CDR3 protein. The sample has 150,000 to 170,000 distinct CDR3 sequences; about 50% are singletons. This clonotype was detected ten times or more. Its antigen remains unidentified. The authors sequenced patients whose flow cytometry had shown CD8+CD57+ cell expansion. Patients, without exception, had severe acquired aplastic anemia. The germline gives CDR1 SGHAT, CDR2 FQNNGV. V lost 2 bases to trimming and J lost 0 bases; unmatched junction nucleotides: 3. CDR3 size: 16 residues.

The specimen sequenced was sorted CD4+, CD8+, or CD8+CD57+ T cells (not recorded which) from PBMCs. The clonotype was recovered from a human donor with aplastic anemia. V gene TRBV11-2 combines with J gene TRBJ2-7, with 11 bases that match TRBD2. This CDR3 is CASSLLAGGSSYEQYF. The CDR3 nucleotides are TGTGCCAGCAGCTTACTAGCGGGGGGTTCCTCCTACGAGCAGTACTTC.